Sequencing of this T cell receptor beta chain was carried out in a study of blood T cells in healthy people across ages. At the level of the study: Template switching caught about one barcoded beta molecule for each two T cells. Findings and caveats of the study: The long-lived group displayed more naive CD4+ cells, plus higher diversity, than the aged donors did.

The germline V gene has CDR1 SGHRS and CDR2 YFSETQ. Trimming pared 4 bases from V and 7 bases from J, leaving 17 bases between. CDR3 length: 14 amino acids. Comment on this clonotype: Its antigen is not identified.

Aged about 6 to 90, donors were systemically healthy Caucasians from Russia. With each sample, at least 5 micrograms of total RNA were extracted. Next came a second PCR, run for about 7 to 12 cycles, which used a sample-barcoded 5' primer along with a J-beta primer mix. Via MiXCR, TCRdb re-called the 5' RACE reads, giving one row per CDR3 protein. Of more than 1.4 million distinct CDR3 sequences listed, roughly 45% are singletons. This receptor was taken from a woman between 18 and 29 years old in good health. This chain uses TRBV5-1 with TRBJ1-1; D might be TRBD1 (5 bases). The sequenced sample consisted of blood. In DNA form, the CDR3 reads TGCGCCAGCAGCGGCCTGGTGGCAGGGAATGAAGCTTTCTTT. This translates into CASSGLVAGNEAFF.